The 20 T cell receptor beta chains listed next were all sequenced from one sample in a study of T cells in Graves' hyperthyroidism and ophthalmopathy. TCR beta CDR3 sequences were amplified from RNA transcripts. The HTBI set primed first-round TCR CDR3 RT-PCR. TCRdb re-called the multiplex PCR reads through MiXCR, storing one row per CDR3 protein. The table has 300,000 to 400,000 distinct CDR3 sequences, 15% to 20% seen once. What was sequenced was blood. The receptors derive from a woman between 50 and 59 years old with Graves' hyperthyroidism.

Ten or more counts support this clonotype. This chain joins TRBV29-1 and TRBJ1-1; D remains ambiguous. CDR1 SQVTM and CDR2 ANQGSEA come from the germline V gene. V was clipped by 4 bases and J by 4 bases, with 10 bases between them. This CDR3 region has 12 residues. In DNA, the CDR3 is TGCAGCGTTGTCTTGGGTGGCACTGAAGCTTTCTTT. Translated, it gives CSVVLGGTEAFF.

This chain joins TRBV6-1 and TRBJ2-1; TRBD2 matches 8 bases. Trimming removed 8 bases from V and 5 bases from J; junction bases left unmatched: 11. The CDR3 has 15 amino acids. The germline V gene encodes CDR1 MNHNS and CDR2 SASEGT. The CDR3 DNA is TGTGCCAGCCGACCTCGCGGGGGGAGAGACAATGAGCAGTTCTTC. Translated, it gives CASRPRGGRDNEQFF.

The table lists this clonotype with many counts. This chain uses TRBV11-2 with TRBJ1-1, with D hard to call. The germline V and J ends were trimmed by 0 bases and 0 bases, with 8 bases remaining between them. CDR1 is SGHAT and CDR2 is FQNNGV in the germline V gene. CDR3 length equals 15 residues. Here the CDR3 reads CASSLEAALNTEAFF. The CDR3 bases are TGTGCCAGCAGCTTAGAAGCAGCCCTGAACACTGAAGCTTTCTTT.

This clonotype was counted many times. The gene calls are TRBV6-1 and TRBJ2-5; 13 bases match TRBD2. CDR3 length equals 16 residues. The V gene's germline CDR1 is MNHNS and CDR2 SASEGT. V trimming: 4 bases; J trimming: 5 bases; junction bases outside the gene matches: 7. The CDR3 sequence is CASSATSGGDGETQYF. DNA for the CDR3: TGTGCCAGCAGTGCAACTAGCGGGGGGGATGGTGAGACCCAGTACTTC.

The table lists this clonotype with many counts. The V gene is TRBV11-2, the J gene TRBJ2-7; 12 positions match TRBD2. V dropped 5 bases and J dropped 3; count of bases not matched to a gene: 5. The germline V gene has CDR1 SGHAT and CDR2 FQNNGV. The CDR3 has 15 amino acids. CDR3 loop: CASSLGTSGYYEQYF. CDR3 nucleotides: TGTGCCAGCAGCCTCGGGACTAGCGGGTACTACGAGCAGTACTTC.

This chain connects TRBV7-6 to TRBJ2-3; D gene uncertain. V lost 7 bases, J lost 2 bases, and 10 bases lay in between. The CDR3 has 13 amino acids. The germline gives CDR1 SGHVS, CDR2 FNYEAQ. CDR3 in DNA: TGTGCCAGCACCTTCGGCCCCACAGATACGCAGTATTTT. Translating it yields CASTFGPTDTQYF.

This clonotype showed up many times. This chain connects TRBV2 to TRBJ1-2; no clear D. The CDR3 covers 11 residues. In germline, CDR1 is SNHLY, CDR2 FYNNEI. V dropped 3 bases and J dropped 6 bases, with 5 bases sitting between them. In DNA form, the CDR3 reads TGTGCCAGCAGTGAGGAGGATGGCTACACCTTC. Translating gives CASSEEDGYTF.

The V call is TRBV6-2 or TRBV6-3, the J call TRBJ1-2; TRBD1 aligns across 10 bases. CDR1 and CDR2 from the germline V gene are MNHEY and SVGEGT. Trimming removed 4 bases from V and 8 bases from J; junction bases left unmatched: 10. The CDR3 loop spans 15 amino acids. The CDR3 DNA sequence: TGTGCCAGCAGTTCTGATATGACAGGGGGCAAAGGCTACACCTTC. This sequence encodes CASSSDMTGGKGYTF.

This clonotype was seen more than once but under ten times. The rearrangement uses TRBV7-9 and TRBJ2-5; either TRBD1 or TRBD2 may supply D (5 bases each). Germline CDR1 and CDR2: SEHNR and FQNEAQ (reference sequence). CDR3 length: 13 amino acids. The ends were cut back, 5 bases at V and 5 bases at J, with 12 bases in the middle. The CDR3 is CASSGLEGETQYF. DNA for the CDR3: TGTGCCAGCAGCGGGCTAGAGGGGGAGACCCAGTACTTC.

This clonotype has a handful of counts. The chain carries TRBV4-1 and TRBJ2-5; D gene unclear. Germline V gene data show CDR1 as MGHRA and CDR2 as YSYEKL. The CDR3 is made up of 13 amino acids. The V end lost 1 base, the J end lost 5 bases, and 8 bases lay between the germline ends. Written as DNA, the CDR3 is TGCGCCAGCAGCCAAGGCATGCTCGAGACCCAGTACTTC. Residues: CASSQGMLETQYF.

This clonotype has only a few counts. The chain uses TRBV7-2 and TRBJ1-2; 9 bases line up with TRBD1. Germline V gene sequence: CDR1 SGHTA, CDR2 FQGNSA. The CDR3 is 14 residues long. Trimming cost V 4 bases and J 8 bases; bases outside gene matches: 8. The CDR3 region has the DNA TGTGCCAGCAGCTGGGACCGGGACAGGGCGGGCTACACCTTC. This encodes CASSWDRDRAGYTF.

The chain couples TRBV29-1 to TRBJ1-1; D unclear. Germline V CDR1 and CDR2: SQVTM, ANQGSEA. CDR3 length: 11 residues. Trimming stripped 5 bases from V and 0 bases from J, with 4 bases between. CDR3 nucleotide sequence: TGCAGCGTTAGCATGAACACTGAAGCTTTCTTT. Protein sequence: CSVSMNTEAFF.

This sequence joins TRBV6-5 and TRBJ2-7, with a possible D match to TRBD1 (6 bases). The length of the CDR3 is 15 residues. V gave up 4 bases and J gave up 5 bases, with 18 bases separating them. Germline V gene sequence: CDR1 MNHEY, CDR2 SVGAGI. CDR3 bases: TGTGCCAGCAGTTCCGTACAGGGCCTCGTCAACGAGCAGTACTTC. Translation: CASSSVQGLVNEQYF.

The chain combines TRBV5-8 with TRBJ1-2; D is uncertain. Looked up from germline, CDR1 is SGHTS and CDR2 is YDEGEE. The CDR3 has 11 residues. The V gene lost 7 bases and the J gene lost 8 bases, with 12 bases spanning the gap. The CDR3 sequence: CASGGLAGYTF. The CDR3, as DNA: TGTGCCAGCGGCGGGTTGGCAGGCTACACCTTC.

V and J are TRBV7-9 and TRBJ1-1, with a possible D match to TRBD1 (6 bases). Germline V gene data show CDR1 as SEHNR and CDR2 as FQNEAQ (reference sequence). V lost 5 bases and J lost 13, with 20 bases in between. The CDR3 runs 13 residues. The CDR3 sequence: CASSPRQAGNVFF. CDR3 DNA: TGTGCCAGCAGCCCGCGACAGGCTGGAAATGTTTTCTTT.

As regards this clonotype: Given a much more abundant clone one base away, this may be a read error. The CDR3 DNA follows: TGTGCCAGCAGCCCGTTAGCGGGGCCTCCCTACAATGTGCAGTTCTTC. Translation gives CASSPLAGPPYNVQFF. The chain combines TRBV3-1 with TRBJ2-1; 8 bases match TRBD2. Germline V gene lookup returns CDR1 LGHDT and CDR2 YNNKEL (reference sequence). CDR3 length: 16 amino acids.

This clonotype turned up a few times. The J gene is TRBJ2-3, the V gene TRBV5-1; TRBD2 agrees at 8 bases. There are 16 residues in the CDR3. Germline CDR1 reads SGHRS; CDR2 reads YFSETQ. The V segment lost 2 bases and the J segment 2 bases; nucleotides outside the gene matches: 7. In DNA, the CDR3 is TGCGCCAGCAGCTTTAGCGGGGAGACCGACACAGATACGCAGTATTTT. Amino acid sequence: CASSFSGETDTDTQYF.

V gene TRBV9 combines with J gene TRBJ1-1; the match to TRBD1 covers 9 bases. The CDR3 is made up of 15 amino acids. The trim removed 2 bases at V and 4 bases at J, leaving 6 bases unmatched. The germline CDR1 and CDR2 sequences are SGDLS and YYNGEE. The CDR3 protein is CASSVYDRGGTEAFF. CDR3 nucleotides: TGTGCCAGCAGCGTTTACGACAGGGGGGGCACTGAAGCTTTCTTT.

This sequence joins TRBV3-1 and TRBJ2-2; 7 positions match TRBD2. Germline trimming cut 6 bases from V and 6 bases from J; bases unmatched to any gene: 7. This CDR3 contains 14 residues. CDR1 is LGHDT, CDR2 YNNKEL, per germline (reference sequence). The CDR3 loop is CASRPRAGAGELFF. The CDR3 DNA follows: TGTGCCAGCAGGCCTCGGGCGGGAGCCGGGGAGCTGTTTTTT.

This clonotype occurred a few times. The chain links TRBV6-2 or TRBV6-3 to TRBJ2-1; 7 positions match TRBD1. This CDR3 has 15 amino acids. Germline values: CDR1 MNHEY, CDR2 SVGEGT. V dropped 5 bases and J dropped 4; count of bases not matched to a gene: 8. This CDR3 reads CASSDRDRGYNEQFF. The CDR3 region has the DNA TGTGCCAGCAGTGACAGGGACCGCGGGTACAATGAGCAGTTCTTC.